Following are 12 T cell receptor beta chains from one sample sequenced in a study of blood T cell repertoires in COVID-19. Using immunoSEQ multiplex PCR, the repertoire was profiled, and TCRdb retains in-frame clones only, with some absent. Here the sample spans about 490,000 clones, around 85% being singletons. The specimen was peripheral blood. These receptors were taken from a human donor in a cohort sampled during active COVID-19.

CDR3 DNA sequence: TGTGCCAGCTCACGTCCAGGGGGCGAAAGCTACAATGAGCAGTTCTTC. Its protein is CASSRPGGESYNEQFF. The chain joins TRBV18 to TRBJ2-1, with TRBD1 matching over 8 bases. V lost 4 bases to trimming and J lost 3 bases; unmatched junction nucleotides: 8. There are 16 residues in the CDR3. Germline values: CDR1 KGHSH, CDR2 LQKENI.

The chain links TRBV30 to TRBJ1-5, with a tentative D call TRBD1 (5 bases). Trimming left V 3 bases short and J 7 bases short, with 16 bases between. The CDR3 extends over 14 amino acids. Germline CDR1 reads GTSNPN; CDR2 reads SVGIG (reference sequence). CDR3 sequence: CAWRGPGREQPQHF. In nucleotides, the CDR3 is TGTGCCTGGAGGGGGCCAGGGCGGGAACAGCCCCAGCATTTT. Complete variable domain (other parts from reference TRBV30 and TRBJ1-5): SQTIHQWPATLVQPVGSPLSLECTVEGTSNPNLYWYRQAAGRGLQLLFYSVGIGQISSEVPQNLSASRPQDRQFILSSKKLLLSDSGFYLCAWRGPGREQPQHFGDGTRLSIL.

V and J are TRBV5-1 and TRBJ2-4, with D possibly TRBD1 on 6 matching bases. The CDR3 spans 14 residues. Trimming took off 4 bases at V and 9 bases at J, with 17 bases between the two ends. Germline V gives CDR1 SGHRS, CDR2 YFSETQ. The CDR3 DNA reads as TGCGCCAGCAGCGCCGGACAGCAGGGCGGCATTCAGTACTTC. It translates to CASSAGQQGGIQYF.

The rearrangement links TRBV5-1 to TRBJ1-3; D perhaps matches TRBD1 (6 bases). The CDR3 has 15 residues. Germline values: CDR1 SGHRS, CDR2 YFSETQ. V lost 4 bases to trimming and J lost 8 bases, with 19 bases between them. The CDR3 coding sequence is TGCGCCAGCAGCCCCAGGGGCCAGGGGTCGGACACCATATATTTT. It yields the protein CASSPRGQGSDTIYF.

The V call is TRBV7-2, the J call TRBJ1-5; 7 bases align to TRBD1. Germline CDR1 SGHTA, CDR2 FQGNSA. The CDR3 length is 14 residues. The trim removed 4 bases at V and 5 bases at J, leaving 5 bases unmatched. CDR3: CASSSRRGDQPQHF. CDR3 DNA: TGTGCCAGCAGCTCCCGCAGGGGGGATCAGCCCCAGCATTTT.

This clone was recorded a few times. The chain recombines TRBV27 with TRBJ2-7; 9 nucleotides agree with TRBD1. The CDR3 consists of 14 residues. Per germline, CDR1 MNHEY and CDR2 SMNVEV (reference sequence). Unmatched junction bases numbered 8, after V lost 5 bases and J lost 6 bases. The CDR3 loop is CASSGWTGAVEQYF. The DNA for the CDR3 is TGTGCCAGCAGTGGGTGGACAGGGGCTGTCGAGCAGTACTTC.

This clone has only one observation. The genes are TRBV2 and TRBJ2-7; the match to TRBD1 covers 9 bases. The CDR3 totals 14 residues. CDR1 SNHLY and CDR2 FYNNEI come from the germline V gene. J gave up 2 bases and V 5 bases, and 4 bases lay outside the gene matches. CDR3 coding DNA: TGTGCCAGCAGTCCGGGACAGGGACCCTACGAGCAGTACTTC. Amino acids: CASSPGQGPYEQYF.

The chain couples TRBV19 to TRBJ1-2; 11 bases agree with TRBD1. With V trimmed by 9 bases and J by 5 bases, 8 bases remained unmatched. CDR1 and CDR2 (germline): LNHDA, SQIVND (reference sequence). The CDR3 has 14 amino acids. The CDR3 loop reads CASRPGQGEYGYTF. Here the CDR3 DNA reads TGTGCCAGCCGTCCGGGACAGGGGGAATATGGCTACACCTTC.

This clone was detected only a few times. The chain carries TRBV11-2 and TRBJ1-4; D might be TRBD1 (6 bases). CDR3 length equals 15 residues. The V gene lost 1 base and the J gene lost 5 bases, with 11 bases spanning the gap. Germline CDR1 and CDR2: SGHAT and FQNNGV. CDR3 DNA: TGTGCCAGCAGCTTAGGTGCAGGGGCCAATGAAAAACTGTTTTTT. Amino acid sequence: CASSLGAGANEKLFF.

The chain employs TRBV12-3 or TRBV12-4 and TRBJ2-1, with D tentatively TRBD2 (6 bases). The CDR3 extends over 12 amino acids. Trimming shortened V by 5 bases and J by 7 bases, and 9 bases separated the two germline ends. This CDR3 reads CASSKDYNEQFF. The CDR3 coding sequence is TGTGCCAGCAGTAAGGACTATAATGAGCAGTTCTTC.

V and J are TRBV19 and TRBJ1-4; weak D call: TRBD1 (6 bases). CDR1 LNHDA and CDR2 SQIVND come from the germline V gene (reference sequence). The CDR3 length is 13 residues. V was cut by 8 bases and J by 5 bases, with 12 bases left in between. The CDR3 loop reads CASRRRGNEKLFF. In DNA form, the CDR3 reads TGTGCCAGTCGGCGCAGGGGAAATGAAAAACTGTTTTTT.

CDR3 sequence reads: CASSNYRGLRTDTQYF. CDR3 DNA sequence: TGTGCCAGCAGCAACTACAGGGGCCTCCGCACAGATACGCAGTATTTT. V usage is TRBV21-1 and J usage is TRBJ2-3; the tabulated D call, TRBD1, remains unverified against the DNA. TRBV21-1 is described as a pseudogene. This CDR3 is 16 amino acids long.